This section outlines one T cell receptor (beta chain) sequence together with its context. This clone was seen just once. Its specific antigen is unknown. The input lacks base qualities; no much larger clone sits a single base away. This sample stems from a study of T cell changes during pregnancy in multiple sclerosis (dated by TCRdb to the late 2010s). With regard to the full study: The study examined how the T cell repertoire changed over the course of pregnancy in women with multiple sclerosis.

The library came from the immunoSEQ multiplex PCR assay. TCRdb's version of the immuneACCESS table is confined to in-frame rearrangements and falls short of the full clone set. An unresolved V gene accounts for under half of the shortfall where checked; the remainder is of unknown origin. Present in this sample are some 29,000 clones, around 90% of which were seen just once. About 8% of the sample lies in the top ten. This sequence was found in a female donor with multiple sclerosis, enrolled in a pregnancy study. The sample here was CD8+ T cells from peripheral blood mononuclear cells, taken before pregnancy.

The CDR3 reads as follows: CASSLDGGSRTEAFF. In nucleotide form, the sequence is TGCGCCAGCAGCTTGGATGGGGGGAGTAGGACTGAAGCTTTCTTT. The V gene is TRBV5-1 and the J gene is TRBJ1-1; tentative D gene TRBD1, with 5 bases matching. At the junction V is shortened by 0 bases and J by 5 bases, with 14 bases in between. The germline V gene encodes CDR1 SGHRS and CDR2 YFSETQ. Including the terminal cysteine and phenylalanine, the CDR3 comprises 15 residues. Solely the CDR3 DNA is kept, with 45 bases framed from the first base.